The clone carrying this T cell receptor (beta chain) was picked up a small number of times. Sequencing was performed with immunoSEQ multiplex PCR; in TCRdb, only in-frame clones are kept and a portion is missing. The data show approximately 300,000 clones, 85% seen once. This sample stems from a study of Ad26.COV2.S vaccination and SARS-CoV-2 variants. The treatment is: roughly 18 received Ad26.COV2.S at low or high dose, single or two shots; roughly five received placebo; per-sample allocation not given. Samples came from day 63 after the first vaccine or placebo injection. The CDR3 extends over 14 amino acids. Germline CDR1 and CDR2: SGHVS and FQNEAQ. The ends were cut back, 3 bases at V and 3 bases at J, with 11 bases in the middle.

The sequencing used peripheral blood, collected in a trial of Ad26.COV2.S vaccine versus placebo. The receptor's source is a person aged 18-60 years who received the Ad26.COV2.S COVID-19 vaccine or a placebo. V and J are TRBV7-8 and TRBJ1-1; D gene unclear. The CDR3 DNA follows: TGTGCCAGCAGCTTGAGAGAGACGGACACTGAAGCTTTCTTT. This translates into CASSLRETDTEAFF.